The 8 T cell receptor beta chains in this list originate from one sample, sequenced in a study of cytomegalovirus exposure and HLA in healthy donors. In the PCR, 60 Vbeta and 13 Jbeta primers were used. This table comes from immunoSEQ multiplex PCR, and its TCRdb copy is limited to in-frame clones, with some not included. The sample has about 98,000 clones, less than 85% seen once; the top ten hold 1.8%. Sequences were obtained from PBMCs. These TCRs come from a male donor in good health and CMV-seronegative.

The chain couples TRBV15 to TRBJ1-5; TRBD1 matches at 9 bases. The CDR3 extends over 18 amino acids. Germline V lookup: CDR1 LNHNV, CDR2 YYDKDF (reference sequence). The ends lost 0 bases at V and 3 bases at J; junction bases unmatched: 9. The CDR3 sequence: CATSREGTGKGYNQPQHF. The DNA of the CDR3 is TGTGCCACCAGCAGAGAAGGGACAGGGAAAGGTTACAATCAGCCCCAGCATTTT.

J is TRBJ1-1 and V is TRBV5-1; unclear D gene. CDR3 length: 14 residues. V was trimmed by 0 bases and J by 0 bases, leaving 6 bases between them. Germline V lookup: CDR1 SGHRS, CDR2 YFSETQ. The CDR3 DNA reads TGCGCCAGCAGCTTGGGGACTGTGAACACTGAAGCTTTCTTT. It codes for CASSLGTVNTEAFF. The full variable domain, its missing parts supplied by reference TRBV5-1 and TRBJ1-1, is KAGVTQTPRYLIKTRGQQVTLSCSPISGHRSVSWYQQTPGQGLQFLFEYFSETQRNKGNFPGRFSGRQFSNSRSEMNVSTLELGDSALYLCASSLGTVNTEAFFGQGTRLTVV.

The V gene is TRBV11-3, the J gene TRBJ2-3; TRBD2 aligns across 13 bases. This CDR3 comprises 16 residues. Per germline, CDR1 SGHNT and CDR2 YENEEA. V shed 4 bases, J shed 0 bases, and the junction held 1 base outside the gene matches. The CDR3 coding sequence is TGTGCCAGCAGCTCGGGACTAGCGGGGAGCACAGATACGCAGTATTTT. Its protein product is CASSSGLAGSTDTQYF.

V usage is TRBV19 and J usage is TRBJ1-1; no clear D. Looked up from germline, CDR1 is LNHDA and CDR2 is SQIVND (reference sequence). Deletions cut 7 bases from V and 1 base from J, with 7 bases between. This CDR3 has 12 residues. The CDR3 sequence is CASTRQNTEAFF. The CDR3 bases are TGTGCCAGTACCCGACAGAACACTGAAGCTTTCTTT.

The gene calls are TRBV19 and TRBJ2-2; 11 bases map to TRBD1. Germline V gene sequence: CDR1 LNHDA, CDR2 SQIVND (reference sequence). The CDR3 spans 14 residues. The V and J ends lost 7 bases and 6 bases, in that order; junction bases with no gene match: 4. This chain's CDR3 is CASTGTGGSGELFF. CDR3 nucleotides: TGTGCCAGTACCGGGACAGGGGGGTCCGGGGAGCTGTTTTTT.

This clone was seen only once. Its ends do not fully match the called genes, so a read error is possible. Here the CDR3 reads CSSSLEGYTGELFF. As DNA, the CDR3 is TGTTCCAGCAGCTTAGAGGGGTACACCGGGGAGCTGTTTTTT. The gene calls are TRBV7-9 and TRBJ2-2; the D call may be TRBD1 or TRBD2 (5 bases each). The CDR3 has 14 residues. CDR1 is SEHNR, CDR2 FQNEAQ, per germline (reference sequence).

J is TRBJ1-2 and V is TRBV2; 8 nucleotides agree with TRBD1. The germline V gene encodes CDR1 SNHLY and CDR2 FYNNEI. Trimming at V came to 3 bases and at J to 8 bases, leaving 5 bases not matched to a gene. This CDR3 contains 13 residues. CDR3 DNA sequence: TGTGCCAGCAGTGAGGGCAGGGGGCAAGGCTACACCTTC. This translates into CASSEGRGQGYTF.

This chain links TRBV5-3 with TRBJ1-2, with 7 nucleotides matching TRBD1. TRBV5-3 is noted as an ORF with a role that remains uncertain. The CDR3 has 16 residues. Trimming took 0 bases from V and 8 from J; bases not matched to a gene: 13. DNA for the CDR3: TGTGCCAGAAGCTTGGCCTTTTCAAGGGGGCTTGAGGGCTACACCTTC. Protein: CARSLAFSRGLEGYTF.